Listed below are T cell receptor beta chains from one sample, sequenced in a study of spatial heterogeneity in lung cancer. TCRdb analysed the 5' RACE reads with MiXCR anew, one entry per CDR3 protein. The sample lists under 25,000 distinct CDR3 sequences, more than 8% seen once, with about 38% in the top ten. The starting material was PBMCs, obtained at follow-up. The receptors stem from a female donor with early-stage non-small cell lung cancer. Both conserved end residues are part of each CDR3. Clone sizes are shown as once, few, many, or a class for an expanded clone.

TRBV7-2 many CASSALGAGETQYF
TRBV15 many CATSRDVQIEKLFF
TRBV12-3/TRBV12-4 few CASTENHNSPLHF
TRBV28 many CASSLLRAPYEQYF
TRBV28 many CASSLVSGRAKDTQYF
TRBV5-1 few CASSLSPGANYGYTF
TRBV27 many CASSLGDPRELYEQYF
TRBV5-1 few CASTSTGDEQYF
TRBV28 many CASSGQSSSSYNSPLHF
TRBV10-3 many CAISAQGYNYGYTF
TRBV12-3/TRBV12-4 few CASSLMGTQYF